Presented here are 24 T cell receptor beta chains from one specimen sequenced in a study of tissue T cells after allogeneic stem cell transplantation. The repertoire was sequenced with immunoSEQ multiplex PCR; TCRdb's copy has only in-frame clones and lacks some. The table lists some 8,000 clones, around 42% of them singletons. As to time point: mouse harvest day 7 after allogeneic transplant. Each mouse received 10^7 T-cell-depleted marrow cells plus 10^6 splenic CD5+ T cells by tail vein. The specimen sequenced was gut tissue. The receptors stem from a female BALB/c mouse given C57BL/6 T cells with graft-versus-host disease after an allogeneic hematopoietic cell transplant.

A remark on this clone: The listed genes are named as in mouse. The DNA ends 1 residue before the CDR3 does, and the rest of the CDR3 is filled in from the germline J gene. The chain uses TRBV2 and TRBJ2-2; D call uncertain. The CDR3 sequence is 13 residues long. CDR1 LGHNA and CDR2 YSYQKL come from the germline V gene. With 4 bases removed from V and 1 base from J, the gap between germline ends came to 4 bases. This CDR3 is CASSLKNTGQLYF. The CDR3 DNA, read in part, is TGTGCCAGCAGCCTAAAAAACACCGGGCAGCTCTAC. Complete variable domain (other parts from reference TRBV2 and TRBJ2-2): DPKIIQKPKYLVAVTGSEKILICEQYLGHNAMYWYRQSAKKPLEFMFSYSYQKLMDNQTASSRFQPQSSKKNHLDLQITALKPDDSATYFCASSLKNTGQLYFGEGSKLTVL.

Of note for this clone: Gene names denote mouse genes. The read terminates 1 residue before the CDR3 end, so the remaining end is supplied by the germline J gene. The chain uses TRBV16 and TRBJ1-4; 8 nucleotides match TRBD1. This CDR3 contains 14 residues. V was pared by 2 bases and J by 6 bases, with 2 bases of the junction left unmatched. Germline CDR1 reads SGHSA; CDR2 reads FRNQAP. CDR3 bases read: TGTGCAAGCAGCTTACCAGGGGGCGACGAAAGATTATTT. This translates into CASSLPGGDERLF. The whole CDR3 protein is CASSLPGGDERLFF.

Sample share makes this clone medium-sized (0.01 to 0.1%). The gene names here belong to mouse. The CDR3 end is not reached by the read, which stops 1 residue before it; the germline J gene fills it in. This sequence joins TRBV1 and TRBJ2-1, with TRBD2 identical over 8 bases. CDR1 NSQYPW and CDR2 LRSPGD come from the germline V gene (reference sequence). V dropped 0 bases and J dropped 6; count of bases not matched to a gene: 1. The CDR3 spans 14 residues. CDR3 DNA (partial): TGCACCTGCAGTGCAGATGGGGGGGGTGCTGAGCAGTTC. Protein sequence: CTCSADGGGAEQF. The whole CDR3 region reads CTCSADGGGAEQFF.

This clone was seen once. Genes and germline come from the mouse. The DNA ends 1 residue before the CDR3 does, and the rest of the CDR3 is filled in from the germline J gene. The rearrangement uses TRBV19 and TRBJ1-6; D is undetermined. TRBJ1-6 is annotated as an ORF whose role is uncertain. V lost 6 bases, J lost 0 bases, and 16 bases lay in between. The CDR3 runs 17 residues. CDR1 is FNHDT, CDR2 SITEND, per germline (reference sequence). The covered CDR3 bases are TGTGCCAGCAAGCGCAGGCTCCTCAATTCCTATAATTCGCCCCTCTAC. Its translation is CASKRRLLNSYNSPLY. The entire CDR3 protein is CASKRRLLNSYNSPLYF.

Note on this clone: The gene names here belong to mouse. The CDR3 end falls 1 residue outside the read, so it is completed with the germline J gene. The genes are TRBV1 and TRBJ2-4, with 11 bases lining up with TRBD2. Trimming cost V 3 bases and J 3 bases; bases outside gene matches: 5. This CDR3 contains 16 residues. Germline V lookup: CDR1 NSQYPW, CDR2 LRSPGD (reference sequence). CDR3 amino acids: CTCSALGLGGQNTLYF. The DNA read from the CDR3 is TGCACCTGCAGTGCCCTCGGACTGGGGGGACAAAACACCTTGTAC.

On this clone itself: Gene names are mouse gene names. The sequenced fragment ends 1 residue before the CDR3 boundary, so the rest is inferred from the germline J gene. V and J are TRBV1 and TRBJ1-4; D possibly corresponds to TRBD1 (6 bases). The CDR3 covers 17 residues. CDR1 NSQYPW and CDR2 LRSPGD come from the germline V gene (reference sequence). V was trimmed by 0 bases and J by 0 bases, leaving 11 bases between them. CDR3 bases read: TGCACCTGCAGTGCAGATAGGGGGGCCATTTCCAACGAAAGATTATTT. As protein: CTCSADRGAISNERLF. The CDR3 as a whole reads CTCSADRGAISNERLFF.

By share, this clone counts as large. The gene symbols are mouse symbols. The DNA ends 1 residue before the CDR3 does, and the rest of the CDR3 is filled in from the germline J gene. The chain uses TRBV3 and TRBJ2-7; D ambiguous. V was shortened by 2 bases and J by 3 bases, with 5 bases between the two germline ends. Germline lookup yields CDR1 SNHLY and CDR2 FYNGKV (reference sequence). This CDR3 region has 12 residues. This chain's CDR3 is CASSLLFYEQYF. The CDR3 DNA, read in part, is TGTGCCAGCAGCTTACTTTTCTATGAACAGTAC.

This clone was counted only a few times. Genes and germline come from the mouse. The sequenced fragment ends 1 residue before the CDR3 boundary, so the rest is inferred from the germline J gene. The chain employs TRBV12-1 and TRBJ1-2, with D uncertain. The germline V and J ends were trimmed by 0 bases and 6 bases, with 4 bases remaining between them. The CDR3 is 11 amino acids. Per the germline V gene, CDR1 is SGHSN and CDR2 is HYEKVE. The CDR3 sequence is CASSLGADYTF. Incomplete CDR3 DNA: TGTGCCAGCTCTCTCGGGGCCGACTACACC.

This clone was detected a few times. The gene symbols are mouse symbols. From the germline J gene comes the end of the CDR3, since the read stops 1 residue before it. The rearrangement links TRBV19 to TRBJ1-3; D may be TRBD1 (5 bases). The germline gives CDR1 FNHDT, CDR2 SITEND (reference sequence). The V gene lost 1 base and the J gene lost 0 bases, with 11 bases spanning the gap. The CDR3 sequence is 16 residues long. The CDR3 DNA, read in part, is TGTGCCAGCAGTATAAGACAGCCGCTTTCTGGAAATACGCTCTAT. Its translation is CASSIRQPLSGNTLY. The CDR3, in full, reads CASSIRQPLSGNTLYF.

In regard to this clone: The genes are named according to mouse. The observed sequence ends 1 residue before the CDR3 terminus, with the missing tail filled in from the germline J gene. The chain joins TRBV31 to TRBJ1-6, with a possible D match to TRBD1 (6 bases). TRBJ1-6 is known as an ORF, though its function is uncertain. The CDR3 consists of 14 residues. V gave up 1 base and J gave up 4 bases, with 8 bases separating them. CDR1 GKSSPN and CDR2 SITVG come from the germline V gene. Incomplete CDR3 DNA: TGTGCCTGGAGTCGAGGACAGTATAATTCGCCCCTCTAC. This encodes CAWSRGQYNSPLY. The full-length CDR3 reads as CAWSRGQYNSPLYF.

With respect to this clone: Gene names refer to mouse genes. Read sequence stops 1 residue before the CDR3 end, and the germline J gene provides the missing end. The chain couples TRBV15 to TRBJ2-3; 9 bases map to TRBD1. Trimming at V came to 5 bases and at J to 3 bases, leaving 3 bases not matched to a gene. In germline, CDR1 is SGHND, CDR2 FRSKSL. The CDR3 is 14 residues long. The CDR3 reads CASSPGQGAETLYF. CDR3 bases read: TGTGCCAGCAGTCCTGGACAGGGGGCAGAAACGCTGTAT.

Points on this clone: Gene names and germline match the mouse. The CDR3 end is not reached by the read, which stops 1 residue before it; the germline J gene fills it in. At the DNA level, this CDR3 is encoded by other sequences in the same sample as well. The rearrangement joins TRBV19 to TRBJ2-5; D may match TRBD1 or TRBD2 (6 bases each). The germline V gene encodes CDR1 FNHDT and CDR2 SITEND (reference sequence). Trimming took off 1 base at V and 3 bases at J, with 15 bases between the two ends. The CDR3 runs to 16 residues. CDR3 DNA, as far as it was read: TGTGCCAGCAGTATACGCGGGGGCGGGGGGCAAGACACCCAGTAC. As protein: CASSIRGGGGQDTQY. The CDR3 in full is CASSIRGGGGQDTQYF.

As regards this clone: Gene names are the mouse ones. Read coverage stops 1 residue before the CDR3 terminus; the germline J gene supplies the remainder. The V call is TRBV26, the J call TRBJ1-4, with D perhaps TRBD1 (5 bases). The germline V gene has CDR1 KGHPV and CDR2 FQNQEV (reference sequence). This CDR3 is built from 14 residues. V was trimmed by 3 bases and J by 3 bases, leaving 8 bases between them. CDR3 DNA (partial): TGTGCCAGCAGTCTCCAGGGTCCCAACGAAAGATTATTT. It translates to CASSLQGPNERLF. The CDR3 reads in full as CASSLQGPNERLFF.

This clone was counted between two and nine times. Mouse germline and gene names are used. The observed sequence ends 1 residue before the CDR3 terminus, with the missing tail filled in from the germline J gene. J is TRBJ1-3 and V is TRBV13-3; tentatively, D is TRBD1 (6 bases). Germline-derived CDR1 and CDR2 are NNHDY and SYVADS. V was shortened by 5 bases and J by 0 bases, with 9 bases between the two germline ends. CDR3 length: 14 amino acids. CDR3 loop: CASRGTNSGNTLYF. The DNA read from the CDR3 is TGTGCCAGCAGAGGGACAAATTCTGGAAATACGCTCTAT.

As for this clone: Gene names and germline refer to mouse. The read terminates 1 residue before the CDR3 end, so the remaining end is supplied by the germline J gene. Other DNA sequences in the same sample also yield this CDR3. The chain is built from TRBV16 and TRBJ1-1; a weak D match, TRBD1 (6 bases). CDR1 is SGHSA and CDR2 is FRNQAP in the germline V gene. Trimming stripped 0 bases from V and 2 bases from J, with 7 bases between. This CDR3 is 14 amino acids long. CDR3 sequence reads: CASSLEGGNTEVFF. CDR3 DNA (partial): TGTGCAAGCAGCTTAGAGGGGGGCAACACAGAAGTCTTC.

Within the sample, this clone is medium-sized. The genes and germline here are from mouse. The read terminates 1 residue before the CDR3 end, so the remaining end is supplied by the germline J gene. The chain couples TRBV26 to TRBJ2-1; TRBD2 matches at 8 bases. Per the germline V gene, CDR1 is KGHPV and CDR2 is FQNQEV (reference sequence). This CDR3 spans 15 amino acids. V trimming: 2 bases; J trimming: 7 bases; junction bases outside the gene matches: 7. The CDR3: CASSLLGGAVAEQFF. Partial CDR3 DNA: TGTGCCAGCAGTCTGCTGGGGGGCGCGGTCGCTGAGCAGTTC.

On this clone: All gene names here are mouse names. The observed sequence ends 1 residue before the CDR3 terminus, with the missing tail filled in from the germline J gene. The chain recombines TRBV23 with TRBJ2-7; the D call of TRBD2 is as the table states it, not checked on the DNA. Germline CDR1 KGHTA, CDR2 FQNQQP. CDR3 length: 11 amino acids. CDR3 protein: CSSTGDYEQYF. The CDR3 bases that were read are TGCTCCAGTACTGGGGACTATGAACAGTAC. The complete variable domain, with remaining parts taken from reference TRBV23 and TRBJ2-7, reads DAAVTQKPRYLIKMKGQEAEMKCIPEKGHTAVFWYQQKQSKELKFLIYFQNQQPLDQIDMVKERFSAVCPSSSLCSLGIRTCEAEDSALYLCSSTGDYEQYFGPGTRLTVL.

In its sample, this clone was seen a few times. Gene names and germline match the mouse. The read ends 1 residue before the CDR3 terminus; that terminus is restored from the germline J gene. This chain links TRBV31 with TRBJ1-2; D gene uncertain. CDR3 size: 13 residues. Trimming left V 0 bases short and J 0 bases short, with 5 bases between. Germline CDR1 and CDR2: GKSSPN and SITVG. CDR3 bases read: TGTGCCTGGAGTCTACCAGCAAACTCCGACTACACC. Translated: CAWSLPANSDYT. The CDR3 in its entirety is CAWSLPANSDYTF.

Remarks on this clone: Gene names and germline refer to mouse. The read comes to an end 1 residue before the CDR3 does, leaving the germline J gene to fill in the end. The V and J genes are TRBV26 and TRBJ2-1, with 9 nucleotides matching TRBD1. This CDR3 has 14 residues. Germline CDR1 is KGHPV and CDR2 is FQNQEV (reference sequence). V gave up 6 bases and J gave up 6 bases; unmatched junction bases: 6. CDR3 DNA (partial): TGTGCCAGCAGCCGGGACAGGGCTGGTGCTGAGCAGTTC. This sequence encodes CASSRDRAGAEQF. The full CDR3 protein reads CASSRDRAGAEQFF. The full variable domain, in which reference TRBV26 and TRBJ2-1 provide the parts outside the CDR3, is NSKVIQTPRYLVKGQGQKAKMRCIPEKGHPVVFWYQQNKNNEFKFLINFQNQEVLQQIDMTEKRFSAECPSNSPCSLEIQSSEAGDSALYLCASSRDRAGAEQFFGPGTRLTVL.

Notes on this clone: Gene names denote mouse genes. The CDR3 goes on 1 residue after the read ends, and that part is filled in from the germline J gene. The rearrangement links TRBV12-2 to TRBJ1-6; D call uncertain. TRBJ1-6 falls under the ORF class, with uncertain function. V lost 1 base and J 0 bases, leaving 6 bases between the germline ends. The CDR3 loop spans 15 amino acids. Looked up from germline, CDR1 is SGHLS and CDR2 is HYDKME. The sequenced CDR3 bases are TGTGCCAGCTCTCTTCGCGGTTCCTATAATTCGCCCCTCTAC. Its protein is CASSLRGSYNSPLY. The full CDR3 reads CASSLRGSYNSPLYF.

This clone was seen a handful of times. Gene names follow the mouse nomenclature. The read gets to within 1 residue of the CDR3 end, and the germline J gene fills in the rest. Other DNA sequences in the same sample also yield this CDR3. J is TRBJ2-2 and V is TRBV26; D is undetermined. The CDR3 is 14 residues long. Germline values: CDR1 KGHPV, CDR2 FQNQEV (reference sequence). Trimming cost V 2 bases and J 2 bases, with 6 bases left between them. Partial CDR3 DNA: TGTGCCAGCAGTCTGGGACCGAACACCGGGCAGCTCTAC. This codes for CASSLGPNTGQLY. The full-length CDR3 reads as CASSLGPNTGQLYF.

As for this clone: Any gene name here is a mouse gene name. Coverage ceases 1 residue before the CDR3 finishes, and the germline J gene fills in the end. The rearrangement uses TRBV20 and TRBJ2-5; possible D gene TRBD2, 6 bases. This CDR3 is built from 14 residues. V was trimmed by 1 base and J by 0 bases, leaving 8 bases between them. Germline loops: CDR1 GFQATS, CDR2 STVNSAI. Here the CDR3 reads CGARVGGNQDTQYF. Incomplete CDR3 DNA: TGTGGTGCTAGGGTTGGGGGTAACCAAGACACCCAGTAC. The full variable domain, rest sourced from reference TRBV20 and TRBJ2-5, is GALVYQYPRRTICKSGTSMRMECQAVGFQATSVAWYRQSPQKTFELIALSTVNSAIKYEQNFTQEKFPISHPNLSFSSMTVLNAYLEDRGLYLCGARVGGNQDTQYFGPGTRLLVL.

Comment on this clone: The gene symbols are mouse symbols. The read ends 1 residue before the CDR3 terminus; that terminus is restored from the germline J gene. V is TRBV26 and J is TRBJ2-4; 7 bases align to TRBD1. After removal of 4 bases from V and 4 bases from J, the junction contained 2 bases not matched to a gene. From germline, CDR1 is KGHPV and CDR2 FQNQEV (reference sequence). The CDR3 runs to 13 residues. The CDR3 DNA, read in part, is TGTGCCAGCAGTCGGGACAGAAAAAACACCTTGTAC. Its translation: CASSRDRKNTLY. The whole CDR3 sequence is CASSRDRKNTLYF.

By share of the sample, this clone is medium-sized (0.01 to 0.1%). Germline and genes here are mouse. Read data end 1 residue before the CDR3 end; the end is taken from the germline J gene. The chain uses TRBV2 and TRBJ1-6; no firm D call. TRBJ1-6 is an ORF; its function is uncertain. Deletions cut 0 bases from V and 8 bases from J, with 5 bases between. The CDR3 has 13 amino acids. Germline V gene lookup returns CDR1 LGHNA and CDR2 YSYQKL. The CDR3 loop reads CASSQERDSPLYF. The CDR3 bases that were read are TGTGCCAGCAGCCAAGAGAGGGATTCGCCCCTCTAC.